The entry that follows covers one T cell receptor (beta chain) sequence. Its target is not known. Data came from immunoSEQ multiplex PCR; TCRdb stores just in-frame clones and leaves some out. This repertoire shows over 65,000 clones, around 77% found once; its top ten account for roughly 2%. Subsequent to a culture period of around 10 days, CD4+ T cells were isolated. The data stem from a study of vaccination effects on CD4 cells after COVID-19. Study in general: Two-dose vaccination with either BNT162b2 or mRNA-1273 was given to the participants.

Whole-study results and caveats: A shortage of convalescent patients and an absence of early post-infection timepoints characterized the study. Marked clonal contraction was seen in infection- and vaccine-induced clones late after vaccination.

This CDR3 is built from 15 residues. In germline, CDR1 is KGHDR, CDR2 SFDVKD. J lost 2 bases, V lost 3 bases, and 5 bases had no gene match. This TCR was sampled from a human donor who received a COVID-19 vaccine. The sample here was CD4+ T cells from PBMCs cultured without peptide, taken before COVID-19 vaccination. V and J are TRBV24-1 and TRBJ2-5; 7 positions agree with TRBD1. CDR3 sequence: CATSDLPGQQETQYF. The CDR3 nucleotides read TGTGCCACCAGTGATCTCCCGGGACAGCAAGAGACCCAGTACTTC.